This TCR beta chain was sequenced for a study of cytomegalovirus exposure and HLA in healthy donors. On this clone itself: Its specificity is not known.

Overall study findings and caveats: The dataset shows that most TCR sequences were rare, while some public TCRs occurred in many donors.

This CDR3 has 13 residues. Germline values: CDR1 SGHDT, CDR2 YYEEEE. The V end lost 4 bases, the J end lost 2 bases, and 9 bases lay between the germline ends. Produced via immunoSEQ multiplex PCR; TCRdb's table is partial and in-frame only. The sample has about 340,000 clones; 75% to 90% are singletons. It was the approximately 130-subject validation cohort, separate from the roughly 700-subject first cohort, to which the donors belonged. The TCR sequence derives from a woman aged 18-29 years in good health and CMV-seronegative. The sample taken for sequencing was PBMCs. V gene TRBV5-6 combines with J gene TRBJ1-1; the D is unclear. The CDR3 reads CASSDLYNTEAFF. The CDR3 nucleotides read TGTGCCAGCAGCGATCTATACAACACTGAAGCTTTCTTT. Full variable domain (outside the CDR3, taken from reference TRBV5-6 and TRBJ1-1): DAGVTQSPTHLIKTRGQQVTLRCSPKSGHDTVSWYQQALGQGPQFIFQYYEEEERQRGNFPDRFSGHQFPNYSSELNVNALLLGDSALYLCASSDLYNTEAFFGQGTRLTVV.